The present TCR beta chain was sequenced within a study of blood T cell repertoires in COVID-19. Across the whole study: The study drew acute and convalescent COVID-19 samples from the United States, Italy and Spain. Nucleic acid was either cDNA or gDNA, and it came from T cells, B-cell-depleted T cells, or PBMCs.

Profiled with immunoSEQ multiplex PCR; TCRdb holds only in-frame clones, not every one. Counted here are some 240,000 clones, 60% to 85% occurring once; the ten biggest clones make up about 7%. Germline-derived CDR1 and CDR2 are GTSNPN and SVGIG (reference sequence). Trimming removed 3 bases from V and 0 bases from J; junction bases left unmatched: 7. The length of the CDR3 is 16 residues. The chain recombines TRBV30 with TRBJ1-4; 7 bases are shared with TRBD1. The sequencing sample was made of peripheral blood. The receptor was isolated from a woman aged 70-85 years with acute or convalescent COVID-19. In nucleotides, the CDR3 is TGTGCCTGGAGCCTCGGGACAGCTCCAACTAATGAAAAACTGTTTTTT. It yields the protein CAWSLGTAPTNEKLFF. The variable domain in full, completed from reference TRBV30 and TRBJ1-4, reads SQTIHQWPATLVQPVGSPLSLECTVEGTSNPNLYWYRQAAGRGLQLLFYSVGIGQISSEVPQNLSASRPQDRQFILSSKKLLLSDSGFYLCAWSLGTAPTNEKLFFGSGTQLSVL.